By proportion, the clone carrying this TCR beta chain is medium-sized. Samples came from patients with localized non-small cell lung adenocarcinoma. This CDR3 has 14 residues. Germline V gene data show CDR1 as MNHEY and CDR2 as SMNVEV (reference sequence). J gave up 5 bases and V 5 bases, and 8 bases lay outside the gene matches. The data derive from a study of CD4 and CD8 cells across lung adenocarcinoma regions. MiXCR, run by TCRdb on the PCR reads, gives a single entry per CDR3 protein. The sample contains about 11,000 distinct CDR3 sequences, about 55% of which appear only once. The sequencing sample was made of CD4+ T cells from the center of a lung tumor. The sequence was obtained from a male donor with lung adenocarcinoma. The CD4 and CD8 labels of this study may be unreliable. The chain links TRBV27 to TRBJ2-5; 7 positions agree with TRBD1. In nucleotides, the CDR3 is TGTGCCAGCAGTCCCTACAGGGGTGTGGAGACCCAGTACTTC. Protein: CASSPYRGVETQYF.